This entry is about one TCR beta chain. Its antigen is not known. The PCR used 60 Vbeta and 13 Jbeta primers. Some clones are missing from TCRdb's copy, which holds only in-frame ones; the method was immunoSEQ multiplex PCR. This sample has roughly 150,000 clones, with about 75% found just once. This record comes from a study of cytomegalovirus exposure and HLA in healthy donors. Overall study results and limits: Cytomegalovirus-associated TCR beta chains were listed, numbering 150 to 200. The CMV antigen specificity of a few CMV-associated chains was confirmed through in vitro analysis.

Germline CDR1 SGHTA, CDR2 FQGNSA. This CDR3 region has 13 residues. The V and J ends lost 4 bases and 10 bases respectively, with 14 bases between them. The sequence derives from a female donor in good health and CMV-seronegative. Sequencing was done on a sample of PBMCs. The chain carries TRBV7-2 and TRBJ2-1; D may be TRBD2 (6 bases). CDR3 amino acids: CASSSGGTREQFF. In DNA form, the CDR3 reads TGTGCCAGCAGCTCCGGAGGGACTCGGGAGCAGTTCTTC.